Sequencing of this TCR beta chain was carried out in a study of blood T cell repertoires in COVID-19. For the study at large: Material from acute and convalescent COVID-19 was sourced from the United States, Italy and Spain. Sources were T cells, B-cell-depleted T cells, or PBMCs; the material itself was cDNA or gDNA.

V was pared by 3 bases and J by 4 bases, with 9 bases between. The V gene's germline CDR1 is MNHNY and CDR2 SVGAGI (reference sequence). The CDR3 consists of 14 residues. In the source study's methods: It was from reference gene primer amplification that nucleated cell counts were estimated. TCRdb's table, derived via immunoSEQ multiplex PCR, lists solely in-frame clones and lacks some. V, J and clone size are those of that table, while D and trimming were read from the DNA. This table has more than 150,000 clones, around 89% appearing once. V usage is TRBV6-6 and J usage is TRBJ1-4; the D is unclear. This receptor was identified in a middle-aged woman with acute or convalescent COVID-19. Material: peripheral blood. The CDR3 reads CASSYNFINEKLFF. For the CDR3, the DNA is TGTGCCAGCAGTTATAACTTTATTAATGAAAAACTGTTTTTT.